The 21 T cell receptor beta chains listed next were all sequenced from one sample in a study of T-cell memory formation after mild COVID-19. TCRdb reprocessed the 5' RACE reads via MiXCR and lists one record per CDR3 protein. The table shows about 410,000 distinct CDR3 sequences, with 20% to 30% occurring only once. Sequencing used PBMCs or a T cell subset sorted from them (not recorded which). Receptor source: an adult woman who had mild COVID-19 (a few samples of this study predate the infection). Cell type and time point are not known.

The chain carries TRBV7-9 and TRBJ2-7; no definite D call. CDR1 and CDR2 (germline): SEHNR, FQNEAQ (reference sequence). V gave up 1 base and J gave up 2 bases, with 9 bases separating them. There are 14 residues in the CDR3. This chain's CDR3 is CASSLGLGPYEQYF. The CDR3 DNA reads as TGTGCCAGCAGCTTAGGGTTAGGGCCCTACGAGCAGTACTTC. The whole variable domain, remainder taken from reference TRBV7-9 and TRBJ2-7, is DTGVSQNPRHKITKRGQNVTFRCDPISEHNRLYWYRQTLGQGPEFLTYFQNEAQLEKSRLLSDRFSAERPKGSFSTLEIQRTEQGDSAMYLCASSLGLGPYEQYFGPGTRLTVT.

This clonotype was seen only a few times. The rearrangement uses TRBV29-1 and TRBJ2-5; 8 bases line up with TRBD2. The CDR3 is 12 residues long. V was pared by 7 bases and J by 1 base, with 2 bases of the junction left unmatched. Germline V CDR1 and CDR2: SQVTM, ANQGSEA. CDR3 in DNA: TGCAGCGCTACTAGCGGCCAAGAGACCCAGTACTTC. Translation gives CSATSGQETQYF. The entire variable domain, with the rest obtained from reference TRBV29-1 and TRBJ2-5, is as follows: SAVISQKPSRDICQRGTSLTIQCQVDSQVTMMFWYRQQPGQSLTLIATANQGSEATYESGFVIDKFPISRPNLTFSTLTVSNMSPEDSSIYLCSATSGQETQYFGPGTRLLVL.

The table lists this clonotype with a few counts. DNA of the CDR3: TGTGCCAGCAGTCCGGACGGAAGCAATCAGCCCCAGCATTTT. It is translated as CASSPDGSNQPQHF. The rearrangement links TRBV6-5 to TRBJ1-5; D is unclear. CDR1 and CDR2 from the germline V gene are MNHEY and SVGAGI. Trimming shortened V by 5 bases and J by 1 base, and 9 bases separated the two germline ends. This CDR3 comprises 14 residues.

This clonotype was found a few times. V is TRBV18 and J is TRBJ1-5; perhaps TRBD1 as D (5 bases). The CDR3 length is 17 residues. The V gene's germline CDR1 is KGHSH and CDR2 LQKENI. Trimming shortened V by 2 bases and J by 5 bases, and 19 bases separated the two germline ends. CDR3 loop: CASSPTRQSSYDQPQHF. CDR3 bases: TGTGCCAGCTCACCAACCCGACAGAGCTCTTACGATCAGCCCCAGCATTTT. Based on the CDR3 plus reference TRBV18 and TRBJ1-5, the full variable domain is NAGVMQNPRHLVRRRGQEARLRCSPMKGHSHVYWYRQLPEEGLKFMVYLQKENIIDESGMPKERFSAEFPKEGPSILRIQQVVRGDSAAYFCASSPTRQSSYDQPQHFGDGTRLSIL.

This clonotype turned up a few times. The chain couples TRBV24-1 to TRBJ2-7; D is possibly TRBD1 (5 bases). Between the trimmed V and J ends, which lost 4 bases and 0 bases, there was a span of 6 bases. CDR1 and CDR2 (germline): KGHDR, SFDVKD. This CDR3 region has 13 residues. The CDR3, as DNA: TGTGCCACCAGTGACCAGGGCTCCTACGAGCAGTACTTC. Residues: CATSDQGSYEQYF.

V gene TRBV29-1 combines with J gene TRBJ2-3; 9 bases align to TRBD2. This CDR3 has 17 amino acids. V lost 3 bases and J lost 5; bases outside the gene matches: 15. Germline CDR1 SQVTM, CDR2 ANQGSEA. The chain's CDR3 is CSVDLRPSGAGGDTQYF. In DNA, the CDR3 is TGCAGCGTTGATCTGAGGCCTAGCGGGGCAGGGGGAGATACGCAGTATTTT.

A few counts support this clonotype. The chain links TRBV2 to TRBJ2-5, with 7 positions matching TRBD1. This CDR3 contains 13 residues. CDR1 SNHLY and CDR2 FYNNEI come from the germline V gene. The V and J ends lost 6 bases and 5 bases, in that order; junction bases with no gene match: 6. The CDR3 sequence is CASRDRWGETQYF. DNA of the CDR3: TGTGCCAGCAGGGACAGGTGGGGGGAGACCCAGTACTTC.

This clonotype appeared a few times. V is TRBV20-1 and J is TRBJ2-2, with D perhaps matching TRBD1 (5 bases). Deletions cut 4 bases from V and 1 base from J, with 7 bases between. Germline V gene lookup returns CDR1 DFQATT and CDR2 SNEGSKA (reference sequence). The CDR3 contains 13 residues. CDR3 sequence (DNA): TGCAGTGCTATACAGGAGAACACCGGGGAGCTGTTTTTT. Amino acids: CSAIQENTGELFF.

The chain employs TRBV12-3 or TRBV12-4 and TRBJ2-2; tentative D call: TRBD1 (5 bases). CDR3 size: 16 residues. V was cut by 3 bases and J by 0 bases, with 11 bases left in between. The CDR3: CASSLLGQTNTGELFF. The CDR3 DNA reads as TGTGCCAGCAGTTTGCTGGGGCAGACGAACACCGGGGAGCTGTTTTTT.

The chain links TRBV5-1 to TRBJ2-5; 9 bases agree with TRBD1. Looked up from germline, CDR1 is SGHRS and CDR2 is YFSETQ. After removal of 7 bases from V and 7 bases from J, the junction contained 14 bases not matched to a gene. The CDR3 consists of 15 residues. The CDR3 nucleotides read TGCGCCAGCGGTCAGCCGGGACAGGGTTTAGGGACCCAGTACTTC. The encoded protein is CASGQPGQGLGTQYF.

The CDR3 spells CASSLVPGLANEQFF. The CDR3 region has the DNA TGTGCCAGCAGCTTAGTCCCCGGACTAGCCAATGAGCAGTTCTTC. The chain combines TRBV7-2 with TRBJ2-1, with TRBD2 matching over 8 bases. The germline gives CDR1 SGHTA, CDR2 FQGNSA. There are 15 residues in the CDR3. Trimming cost V 1 base and J 6 bases; bases outside gene matches: 5.

On this clonotype: An end of the junction differs from the germline gene, which may be a read error. The chain combines TRBV2 with TRBJ1-5, with TRBD1 identical over 7 bases. Germline CDR1 SNHLY, CDR2 FYNNEI. The CDR3 length is 14 residues. The CDR3 DNA sequence: TGTGCCTGCAGTGGGGAACAGGGGTATCAGCCCCAGCATTTT. Translation: CACSGEQGYQPQHF.

This clonotype has just a few counts. J is TRBJ2-3 and V is TRBV7-2, with 12 bases lining up with TRBD2. V lost 5 bases, J lost 8 bases, and 11 bases stayed unmatched. The CDR3 has 16 amino acids. Germline V lookup: CDR1 SGHTA, CDR2 FQGNSA. The CDR3 nucleotides are TGTGCCAGCAGCCTCGATCCGCGACTAGCGGGAGTTACGCAGTATTTT. It encodes CASSLDPRLAGVTQYF.

There are a few counts of this clonotype. This chain joins TRBV2 and TRBJ1-1, with no clear D. Germline V gives CDR1 SNHLY, CDR2 FYNNEI. The ends were cut back, 1 base at V and 7 bases at J, with 10 bases in the middle. CDR3 length equals 13 residues. The CDR3 loop is CASSEGAALEAFF. In nucleotides, the CDR3 is TGTGCCAGCAGTGAAGGAGCAGCCCTTGAAGCTTTCTTT.

The chain uses TRBV2 and TRBJ2-2, with D perhaps being TRBD1 or TRBD2 (5 bases each). Trimming cost V 5 bases and J 4 bases, with 11 bases left between them. CDR3 length: 14 residues. The germline V gene encodes CDR1 SNHLY and CDR2 FYNNEI. CDR3 loop: CASSYERGTGELFF. The CDR3 DNA follows: TGTGCCAGCAGTTATGAGAGGGGCACCGGGGAGCTGTTTTTT.

This clonotype was observed a few times. The chain links TRBV9 to TRBJ1-1; no clear D gene. This CDR3 region has 15 residues. Germline CDR1 SGDLS, CDR2 YYNGEE. V was trimmed by 4 bases and J by 4 bases, leaving 17 bases between them. CDR3 amino acids: CASSKGPHDGTEAFF. The CDR3 DNA reads TGTGCCAGCAGCAAAGGCCCCCACGATGGCACTGAAGCTTTCTTT. Filled out from reference TRBV9 and TRBJ1-1, the complete variable domain reads DSGVTQTPKHLITATGQRVTLRCSPRSGDLSVYWYQQSLDQGLQFLIQYYNGEERAKGNILERFSAQQFPDLHSELNLSSLELGDSALYFCASSKGPHDGTEAFFGQGTRLTVV.

The chain joins TRBV3-1 to TRBJ2-3, with TRBD2 as a possible D gene (5 bases). This CDR3 is built from 16 residues. The V end was cut by 0 bases, the J end by 1 base, with 11 bases between. In germline, CDR1 is LGHDT, CDR2 YNNKEL (reference sequence). DNA of the CDR3: TGTGCCAGCAGCCAAGAAATTTGGCGGGGCACAGATACGCAGTATTTT. This sequence encodes CASSQEIWRGTDTQYF.

The chain is built from TRBV4-1 and TRBJ1-5; D not resolved. Germline values: CDR1 MGHRA, CDR2 YSYEKL. This CDR3 has 15 amino acids. V lost 6 bases and J lost 0, with 12 bases in between. The CDR3 DNA sequence: TGCGCCAGCAGTTCTCAGCGATATAGCAATCAGCCCCAGCATTTT. Its protein is CASSSQRYSNQPQHF.

This clonotype came up a few times. The rearrangement links TRBV9 to TRBJ2-3; 10 bases match TRBD1. The CDR3 has 15 amino acids. V lost 6 bases, J lost 4 bases, and 8 bases stayed unmatched. Germline V gene data show CDR1 as SGDLS and CDR2 as YYNGEE. The chain's CDR3 is CASNRDRGAADTQYF. CDR3 nucleotides: TGTGCCAGCAACCGGGACAGGGGAGCGGCAGATACGCAGTATTTT.

This clonotype was picked up a small number of times. The DNA for the CDR3 is TGTGCCAGCAGCCAGACAGCAGATACGCAGTATTTT. Amino acids: CASSQTADTQYF. The chain couples TRBV7-9 to TRBJ2-3, with a possible D match to TRBD1 (5 bases). Looked up from germline, CDR1 is SEHNR and CDR2 is FQNEAQ (reference sequence). V gave up 5 bases and J gave up 4 bases, with 7 bases separating them. This CDR3 is built from 12 residues.

The chain couples TRBV3-2 to TRBJ1-1; TRBD1 reflects the table's D call only, with no check against the DNA. TRBV3-2 constitutes a pseudogene. This CDR3 region has 14 residues. DNA for the CDR3: TGTGCCAGCAGGTATACTGACAGTCAAAAGGAAGCTTTCTTT. This encodes CASRYTDSQKEAFF.